This T cell receptor beta chain was recovered during a study of shared clonotypes between healthy human individuals. Naive CD8 cells, CD45RO-negative and positively selected for CCR7, excluded terminally differentiated effector memory CD45RA+ cells. Repertoires were generated with immunoSEQ multiplex PCR, while TCRdb's copy carries only in-frame clones and drops some. The profile covers approximately 2,000,000 clones, with roughly 95% appearing a single time and 1.5% to 2% taken by the ten largest. Details on this clone: Its cognate antigen is unknown.

The study's findings and limits: Estimated clonotype richness was generally higher in naive than memory subsets. Clonotypes not shared had lower generation probabilities than those common to all four donors.

What was sequenced was naive CD8+ T cells from PBMCs. The sequence derives from a man younger than 30 in good health. Some clones in this sample may be carry-over from other donors' samples.

CDR3 residues: CASSPMGRDAFF. The DNA for the CDR3 is TGTGCCAGCAGTCCTATGGGGCGCGACGCTTTCTTT. The chain has TRBV2 and TRBJ1-1; the D gene is possibly TRBD1 (5 bases). The germline V gene has CDR1 SNHLY and CDR2 FYNNEI. The CDR3 extends over 12 amino acids. V lost 5 bases and J lost 11, with 15 bases in between.